These 14 T cell receptor beta chains were all obtained from the same sample, sequenced in a study of T cell responses to AZD1222 COVID-19 vaccine. Using immunoSEQ multiplex PCR, the repertoire was profiled, and TCRdb retains in-frame clones only, with some absent. The data hold approximately 96,000 clones, with around nine tenths observed a single time. The sequences come from peripheral blood, collected 28 days after the second AZD1222 dose. Every receptor here comes from an adult who received the AZD1222 COVID-19 vaccine.

A remark on this clone: Within the sample, other DNA sequences also encode this same CDR3. V gene TRBV7-9 combines with J gene TRBJ1-1; tentative D call: TRBD1 (6 bases). Germline-derived CDR1 and CDR2 are SEHNR and FQNEAQ (reference sequence). Trimming removed 3 bases from V and 4 bases from J, with 9 bases in between. The CDR3 is made up of 13 amino acids. The CDR3 region has the DNA TGTGCCAGCAGCTTTGGGGGCGGCACTGAAGCTTTCTTT. Residues: CASSFGGGTEAFF.

The rearrangement joins TRBV20-1 to TRBJ1-1; D is unresolved. Germline lookup yields CDR1 DFQATT and CDR2 SNEGSKA (reference sequence). The CDR3 runs to 11 residues. The germline V and J ends were trimmed by 4 bases and 6 bases, with 9 bases remaining between them. The CDR3 spells CSATPGSEAFF. CDR3 nucleotide sequence: TGCAGTGCTACCCCAGGTTCTGAAGCTTTCTTT.

The V and J genes are TRBV11-3 and TRBJ2-1, with D perhaps TRBD1 or TRBD2 (5 bases each). The CDR3 has 15 residues. Trimming removed 3 bases from V and 2 bases from J, with 11 bases in between. Looked up from germline, CDR1 is SGHNT and CDR2 is YENEEA. The CDR3 loop is CASSFGIGAYNEQFF. CDR3 DNA: TGTGCCAGCAGCTTCGGGATAGGGGCCTACAATGAGCAGTTCTTC.

In DNA form, the CDR3 reads TGCGCCAGCACCAAATTACAGGGGGGGAACACTGAAGCTTTCTTT. Translated, it gives CASTKLQGGNTEAFF. The rearrangement links TRBV5-1 to TRBJ1-1; 8 bases are shared with TRBD1. The CDR3 is 15 amino acids. J was trimmed by 1 base and V by 6 bases; bases with no gene match: 8. Germline CDR1 reads SGHRS; CDR2 reads YFSETQ.

The V call is TRBV7-9, the J call TRBJ1-1, with D maybe TRBD1 (5 bases). The CDR3 is made up of 15 amino acids. Germline V gene sequence: CDR1 SEHNR, CDR2 FQNEAQ (reference sequence). The ends were cut back, 5 bases at V and 1 base at J, with 14 bases in the middle. CDR3 sequence reads: CASSPGAQTNTEAFF. As DNA, the CDR3 is TGTGCCAGCAGCCCCGGGGCCCAGACGAACACTGAAGCTTTCTTT.

This clone was counted a few times. The CDR3 DNA reads as TGCGCCAGCAGCCAAGATCCCAGCGGGAGGACATACAGCTCCTACAATGAGCAGTTCTTC. As protein: CASSQDPSGRTYSSYNEQFF. This chain connects TRBV4-1 to TRBJ2-1; TRBD2 matches at 9 bases. After removal of 0 bases from V and 0 bases from J, the junction contained 12 bases not matched to a gene. CDR3 length equals 20 residues. Germline values: CDR1 MGHRA, CDR2 YSYEKL.

This clone was seen a handful of times. V and J are TRBV6-6 and TRBJ1-4; a possible D gene is TRBD1 (6 bases). Germline V CDR1 and CDR2: MNHNY, SVGAGI (reference sequence). V was shortened by 11 bases and J by 7 bases, with 11 bases between the two germline ends. The length of the CDR3 is 11 residues. CDR3 DNA: TGTGCCTGCCGAGGGGGTGAAAAACTGTTTTTT. The encoded protein is CACRGGEKLFF.

This rearrangement joins TRBV25-1 to TRBJ1-1; D possibly corresponds to TRBD1 (5 bases). V was cut by 0 bases and J by 4 bases, with 15 bases left in between. In germline, CDR1 is MGHDK, CDR2 SYGVNS. The CDR3 has 16 amino acids. The CDR3 nucleotides read TGTGCCAGCAGTGAATATGGGGGAGGGGACGCCACTGAAGCTTTCTTT. Protein product: CASSEYGGGDATEAFF.

The gene calls are TRBV4-1 and TRBJ1-1, with unresolved D. V lost 5 bases, J lost 11 bases, and 18 bases lay in between. Looked up from germline, CDR1 is MGHRA and CDR2 is YSYEKL. The CDR3 runs 13 residues. CDR3 amino acids: CASSSERELSAFF. The DNA for the CDR3 is TGCGCCAGCAGCTCGGAGAGGGAACTGAGTGCTTTCTTT.

This clone showed up just once. This rearrangement joins TRBV19 to TRBJ1-2, with 7 positions matching TRBD1. Germline V gene lookup returns CDR1 LNHDA and CDR2 SQIVND (reference sequence). V lost 3 bases and J lost 7; bases outside the gene matches: 17. The CDR3 has 17 amino acids. This CDR3 is CASSIELYRPTGFGYTF. For the CDR3, the DNA is TGTGCCAGTAGTATTGAACTATACCGACCGACAGGGTTTGGCTACACCTTC. The full variable domain, in which reference TRBV19 and TRBJ1-2 provide the parts outside the CDR3, is DGGITQSPKYLFRKEGQNVTLSCEQNLNHDAMYWYRQDPGQGLRLIYYSQIVNDFQKGDIAEGYSVSREKKESFPLTVTSAQKNPTAFYLCASSIELYRPTGFGYTFGSGTRLTVV.

The chain uses TRBV9 and TRBJ2-1, with D tentatively TRBD2 (5 bases). The CDR3 loop spans 16 amino acids. Trimming took off 5 bases at V and 7 bases at J, with 22 bases between the two ends. The V gene's germline CDR1 is SGDLS and CDR2 YYNGEE. The CDR3 nucleotides read TGTGCCAGCAGTCTACACCTAGTGGTCCGGGGAAATGAGCAGTTCTTC. Translating gives CASSLHLVVRGNEQFF.

The chain couples TRBV5-6 to TRBJ2-5; 8 bases agree with TRBD1. This CDR3 spans 15 amino acids. The ends lost 2 bases at V and 1 base at J; junction bases unmatched: 4. Germline V gene lookup returns CDR1 SGHDT and CDR2 YYEEEE. The CDR3 bases are TGTGCCAGCAGCTTAGGACAGGGTACCCAAGAGACCCAGTACTTC. Translating it yields CASSLGQGTQETQYF.

V and J are TRBV18 and TRBJ2-1, with 9 bases aligning to TRBD1. The CDR3 covers 15 residues. Germline CDR1 KGHSH, CDR2 LQKENI. V shed 5 bases and J 6 bases; nucleotides not matched to a gene: 8. CDR3 DNA: TGTGCCAGCTCATCCACAGGGGGCTTGAGCAATGAGCAGTTCTTC. Residues: CASSSTGGLSNEQFF.

This clone came up once. This sequence joins TRBV30 and TRBJ2-3, with D possibly matching TRBD1 (6 bases). The V gene lost 2 bases and the J gene lost 0 bases, with 24 bases spanning the gap. The CDR3 consists of 19 residues. CDR1 is GTSNPN, CDR2 SVGIG, per germline (reference sequence). The CDR3: CAWSPDYRAQLTSTDTQYF. In DNA form, the CDR3 reads TGTGCCTGGAGTCCCGATTACAGGGCACAGCTAACTAGCACAGATACGCAGTATTTT.